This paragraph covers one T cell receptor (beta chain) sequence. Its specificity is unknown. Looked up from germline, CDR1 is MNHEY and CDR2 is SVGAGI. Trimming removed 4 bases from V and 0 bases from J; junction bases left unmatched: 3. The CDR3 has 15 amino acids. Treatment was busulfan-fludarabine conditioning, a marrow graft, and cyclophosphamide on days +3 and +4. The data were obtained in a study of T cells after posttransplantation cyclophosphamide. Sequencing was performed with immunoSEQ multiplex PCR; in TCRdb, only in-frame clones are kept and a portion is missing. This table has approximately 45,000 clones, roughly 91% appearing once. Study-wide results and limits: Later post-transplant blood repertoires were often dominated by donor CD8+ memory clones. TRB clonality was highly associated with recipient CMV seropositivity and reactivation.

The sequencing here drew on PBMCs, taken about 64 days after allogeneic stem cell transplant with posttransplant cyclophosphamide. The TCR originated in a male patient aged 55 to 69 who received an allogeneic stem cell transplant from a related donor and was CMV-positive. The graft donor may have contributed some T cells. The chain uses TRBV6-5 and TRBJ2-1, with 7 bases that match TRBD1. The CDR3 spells CASSSPGGSYNEQFF. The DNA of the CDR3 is TGTGCCAGCAGTTCCCCAGGGGGCTCCTACAATGAGCAGTTCTTC.